These T cell receptor beta chains were read from a single sample in a study of cytomegalovirus exposure and HLA in healthy donors. Only in-frame clones appear in the TCRdb table, and some are missing; sequencing was by immunoSEQ multiplex PCR. The sample consists of 93,000 or so clones, 60% to 80% of them appearing once. Sequencing was carried out using PBMCs. These receptors all stem from a man over 45 in good health and CMV-seropositive. Each CDR3 is given with its conserved first and last residue.

V	J	CDR3
TRBV4-2	TRBJ1-2	CASSRSQVNYGYTF
TRBV7-9	TRBJ1-3	CASSGRVSGNTIYF
TRBV28	TRBJ2-7	CASSGQGQWF
TRBV6-5	TRBJ2-3	CASSWSGTDTQYF
TRBV27	TRBJ2-2	CASFEAGTGELFF
TRBV4-1	TRBJ1-4	CASSLGVFSEKLFF
TRBV19	TRBJ2-6	CASSRTGDTGANVLTF
TRBV7-9	TRBJ2-1	CASSLGGTSGPPLKGQFF
TRBV15	TRBJ2-5	CATSRSGTGTQETQYF
TRBV29-1	TRBJ2-1	CSVDLGLAIEGEQFF
TRBV19	TRBJ2-1	CASAGVGGEQFF
TRBV2	TRBJ1-1	CASSGWLPEDTEAFF
TRBV28	TRBJ2-1	CASRKTSGRFNEQFF
TRBV19	TRBJ1-5	CASSTRGNQPQHF
TRBV5-1	TRBJ2-7	CASSLGDSAYEQYF
TRBV10-2	TRBJ2-1	CASSEDRLDSSYNEQFF
TRBV28	TRBJ1-2	CASSLSTGGAGYGYTF
TRBV29-1	TRBJ2-2	CSAQGQNTGELFF
TRBV28	TRBJ2-5	CASSLGSVQETQYF
TRBV19	TRBJ2-7	CASSIGGQGAFEQYF
TRBV30	TRBJ1-1	CAWKDRAAFF
TRBV28	TRBJ1-5	CASTEEPNNQPQHF
TRBV6-1	-	CASSGPSPSYEQYF
TRBV6-5	TRBJ2-3	CASSPSGSRTDTQYF
TRBV6-6	TRBJ2-7	CAIGGGYEQYF
TRBV19	TRBJ2-1	CASSIGLAYNEQFF
TRBV29-1	TRBJ1-2	CSVARDTSLLYGYTF
TRBV7-3	TRBJ2-5	CASSPTGIQETQYF
TRBV29-1	TRBJ1-2	CSVQITGGHTYGYTF
TRBV7-9	TRBJ1-4	CASSHRGLNEKLFF
TRBV10-3	TRBJ2-2	CAISEGLAGVGIMVAGELFF
TRBV2	TRBJ2-1	CASSDLTGGRENEQFF
TRBV2	TRBJ2-4	CASSTDTLAKNIQYF
TRBV7-6	TRBJ2-1	CASSSQRGGFGNEQFF
TRBV18	TRBJ2-3	CASSLADRTDTQYF
TRBV19	TRBJ2-1	CASTHGTGVYNEQFF
TRBV6-5	TRBJ2-5	CASSYTLAGVQETQYF
TRBV5-1	TRBJ2-7	CATRPGQGGYEQYF
TRBV4-2	-	CASSQETGLGSYEQYF
TRBV6-1	TRBJ2-5	CASSALLADKETQYF
TRBV27	TRBJ1-2	CASSLGAGFRYGYTF
TRBV5-4	TRBJ2-1	CASSLGSLSGRANEQFF
TRBV27	TRBJ2-2	CASSGTGGDSGSRELFF
TRBV5-4	TRBJ2-7	CASSLVSGPSGSYEQYF
TRBV19	TRBJ1-5	CASSTRGISNQPQHF
TRBV7-6	TRBJ2-1	CASSIPGTGNNEQFF
TRBV7-3	TRBJ2-3	CASSFQVQDTQYF
TRBV15	TRBJ1-2	CATSRDQGSPGYTF
TRBV9	TRBJ1-5	CASSGTGGGQPQHF
TRBV6-1	TRBJ1-5	CASGQEYQPQHF
TRBV10-3	TRBJ1-4	CAISELQGNEKLFF
TRBV2	TRBJ1-2	CASSAGQFYGYTF
TRBV10-3	TRBJ2-7	CAISESAGQGVYEQYF
TRBV15	TRBJ1-5	CATSARPRGGGLGNQPQHF
TRBV7-9	TRBJ2-7	CASSSQPGTSGFTAYEQYF